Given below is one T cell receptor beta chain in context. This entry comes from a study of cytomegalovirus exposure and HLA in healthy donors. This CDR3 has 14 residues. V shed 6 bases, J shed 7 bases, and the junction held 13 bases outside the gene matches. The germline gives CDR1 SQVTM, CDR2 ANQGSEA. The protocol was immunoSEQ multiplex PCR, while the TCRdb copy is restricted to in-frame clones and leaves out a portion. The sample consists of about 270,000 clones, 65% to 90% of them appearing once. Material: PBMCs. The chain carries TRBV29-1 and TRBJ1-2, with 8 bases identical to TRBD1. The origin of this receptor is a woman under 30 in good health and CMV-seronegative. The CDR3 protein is CSVLTLAGGSGYTF. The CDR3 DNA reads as TGCAGCGTCCTCACTTTGGCAGGGGGCAGTGGCTACACCTTC.